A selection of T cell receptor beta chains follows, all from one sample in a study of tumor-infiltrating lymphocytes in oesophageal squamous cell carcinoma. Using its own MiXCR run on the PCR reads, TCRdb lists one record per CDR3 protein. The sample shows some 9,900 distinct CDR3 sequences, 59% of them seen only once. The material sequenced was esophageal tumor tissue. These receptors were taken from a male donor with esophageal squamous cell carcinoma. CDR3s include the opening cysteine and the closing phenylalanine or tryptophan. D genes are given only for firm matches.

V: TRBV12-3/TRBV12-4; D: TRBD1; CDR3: CASSTRTGPTGELFF
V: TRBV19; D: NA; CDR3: CASSARGGRTEAFF
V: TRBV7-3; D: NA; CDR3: CASSFGREETQYF
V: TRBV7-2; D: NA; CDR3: CASNYQLSGGYTF
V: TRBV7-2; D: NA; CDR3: CASSLEGSRGGYGYTF
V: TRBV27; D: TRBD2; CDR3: CASTSGTSGRGTGELFF
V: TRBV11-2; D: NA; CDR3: CASSLGWGPRDEQYF
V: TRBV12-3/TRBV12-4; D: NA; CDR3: CASSFWTGTGTLRAVLRF
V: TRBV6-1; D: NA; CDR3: CASSEGIRVPYSNQPQHF
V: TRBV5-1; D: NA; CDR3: CASSLNGQIMTDTQYF
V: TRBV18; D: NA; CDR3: CASSPPAFTGYTF
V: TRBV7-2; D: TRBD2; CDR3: CASSLAGGPYEQYF
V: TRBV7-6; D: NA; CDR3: CAGIGEFGTEAFF
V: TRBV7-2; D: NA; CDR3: CASSLDSGFRGANVLTF
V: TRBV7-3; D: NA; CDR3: CASSPEGDLTDTQYF
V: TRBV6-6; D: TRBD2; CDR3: CASTRSGGHADTQYF
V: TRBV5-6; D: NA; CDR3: CASSLAWVTRDEQFF
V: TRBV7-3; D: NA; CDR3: CASSPPGDHYNEQFF
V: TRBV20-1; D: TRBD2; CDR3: CSARDIRTSGFYEQFF
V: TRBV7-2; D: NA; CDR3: CASSLSGVVEKLFF
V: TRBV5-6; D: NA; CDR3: CASSLRAGETQYF
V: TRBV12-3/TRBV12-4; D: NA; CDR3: CASSFYAGKNEQYF
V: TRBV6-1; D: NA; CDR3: CASSEALHLYEQYF
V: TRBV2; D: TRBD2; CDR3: CASAKREGQDEQYF
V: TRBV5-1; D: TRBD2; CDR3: CTSSRLAGAVSRYEQFF
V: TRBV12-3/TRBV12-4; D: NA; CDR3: CASSLNRGGDGYTF
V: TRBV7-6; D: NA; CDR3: CASSFGQGYEQYF
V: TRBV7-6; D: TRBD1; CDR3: CASSLGQGGYGYTF
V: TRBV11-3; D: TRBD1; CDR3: CASSTQGDGYNEQYF
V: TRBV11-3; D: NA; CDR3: CASSLEMQGGDYGYTF
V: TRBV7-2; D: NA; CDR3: CASSLLGDGYTF
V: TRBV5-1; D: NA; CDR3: CASSLPLVSGANVLTF
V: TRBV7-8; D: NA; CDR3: CASSLLNEQFF
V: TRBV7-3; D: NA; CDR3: CASSFYQGTGELFF
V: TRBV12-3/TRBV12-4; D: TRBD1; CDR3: CASSFIAGGSNEQFF
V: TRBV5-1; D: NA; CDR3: CASSPPVVGANVLTF
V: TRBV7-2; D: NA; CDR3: CASSPSGINTQYF
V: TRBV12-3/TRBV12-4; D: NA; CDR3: CASSLTVTLYQETQYF
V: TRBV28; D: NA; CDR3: CASTPGRTDTQYF
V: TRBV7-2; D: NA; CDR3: CASSLGPVGETQYF
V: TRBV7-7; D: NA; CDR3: CASSFSPGQETQYF
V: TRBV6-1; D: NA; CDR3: CASSEQSSGNTIYF
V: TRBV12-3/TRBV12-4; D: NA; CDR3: CASSSIRETQYF
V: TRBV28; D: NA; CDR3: CASRVNYEQYF
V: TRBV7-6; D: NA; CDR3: CASSLVTTGQETQYF
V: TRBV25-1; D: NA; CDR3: CASRETGYNEQYF